This T cell receptor beta chain stems from a study of blood T cell repertoires in COVID-19. Study in general: The cDNA or gDNA used as material had been derived from T cells, B-cell-depleted T cells, or PBMCs.

Trimming removed 7 bases from V and 7 bases from J; junction bases left unmatched: 12. The CDR3 loop spans 15 amino acids. The germline V gene encodes CDR1 SEHNR and CDR2 FQNEAQ (reference sequence). How the authors handled the data: Reference gene primer amplification in the assay estimated nucleated cell counts. Sequenced by immunoSEQ multiplex PCR; TCRdb stores in-frame clones only, minus some. V and J calls and clone size are given by that table; D and trimming were obtained from the DNA. The sample records about 140,000 clones, 88% being singletons. The chain links TRBV7-9 to TRBJ1-2; the match to TRBD1 covers 10 bases. Source material: peripheral blood. The sequence derives from a woman between 50 and 59 years old with acute or convalescent COVID-19. This CDR3 reads CASTSQTTGGFGYTF. CDR3 DNA sequence: TGTGCCAGCACTTCCCAGACGACAGGGGGCTTTGGCTACACCTTC.